Below, one TCR beta chain is given with its context. No antigen is known for it. This entry belongs to a study of OX40 agonist ivuxolimab in advanced cancers. Study as a whole: Patients were treated with intravenous ivuxolimab, dosed at 0.01 to 10 mg/kg and infused every 2 weeks. Roughly two fifths of patients had received prior checkpoint inhibitor therapy. Whole-study findings and limits: Both blood CD4+ and CD8+ T cells showed clonal growth by week 6 at 0.1 to 3.0 mg/kg.

TCRdb keeps only in-frame clones here, not all; method: immunoSEQ multiplex PCR. The repertoire includes more than 40,000 clones, 87% of them detected once, and 10% to 13% sits in the top ten. This sequence was found in an adult with an advanced solid tumor such as melanoma, head and neck, liver or kidney cancer. The sample was CD4+ or CD8+ T cells sorted from blood, taken in a trial of the OX40 agonist ivuxolimab.

The CDR3 protein is CASSRDSATGYTF. Here the CDR3 DNA reads TGTGCCAGCAGCCGGGACTCAGCCACTGGCTACACCTTC. This chain joins TRBV6-5 and TRBJ1-2, with a possible D match to TRBD1 (5 bases). The V gene lost 6 bases and the J gene lost 7 bases, with 15 bases spanning the gap. This CDR3 is built from 13 residues. The germline CDR1 and CDR2 sequences are MNHEY and SVGAGI.